This is a list of T cell receptor beta chains from one sample in a study of cytomegalovirus exposure and HLA in healthy donors. TCRdb keeps only in-frame clones here, not all; method: immunoSEQ multiplex PCR. The sample consists of about 43,000 clones, more than 85% of them appearing once. The sample taken for sequencing was PBMCs. The source is a man aged 18 to 30 in good health and CMV-seronegative. The CDR3 runs from the conserved cysteine through the conserved F or W. The D gene is left open where the match is weak. The size field is filled for only some rows; it gives once, few, many or a size class.

>TRBV4-3|-|TRBJ2-3|-
TGCGCCAGCAGCCAAGATCCGGGTAGAGATACGCAGTATTTT
CASSQDPGRDTQYF
>TRBV18|-|TRBJ1-5|-
TGTGCCAGCTCACCACGGGCAGGGTATAGCAATCAGCCCCAGCATTTT
CASSPRAGYSNQPQHF
>TRBV29-1|-|TRBJ2-3|-
TGCAGCGTTGAAGACCAGGGGAGAGATACGCAGTATTTT
CSVEDQGRDTQYF
>TRBV9|-|TRBJ1-4|-
TGTGCCAGCAGCGTAGGGGGGACGGGACACTCTAATGAAAAACTGTTTTTT
CASSVGGTGHSNEKLFF
>TRBV7-3|-|TRBJ2-3|-
TGTGCCAGCAGCACTCAGGGGGGAGCAGATACGCAGTATTTT
CASSTQGGADTQYF
>TRBV7-3|-|TRBJ1-5|-
TGTGCCAGCAGCTCAGACAGAAGCAATCAGCCCCAGCATTTT
CASSSDRSNQPQHF
>TRBV5-1|-|TRBJ1-2|-
TGCGCCAGCAGCTTGGGGCATCCGAGCGATGGCTACACCTTC
CASSLGHPSDGYTF
>TRBV7-3|-|TRBJ2-6|-
TGTGCCAGCAGCCAAATCGGGGCCAACGTCCTGACTTTC
CASSQIGANVLTF
>TRBV5-1|-|TRBJ1-1|TRBD1
TGCGCCAGCAGCTTGGGGAACAGGGGCAACACTGAAGCTTTCTTT
CASSLGNRGNTEAFF
>TRBV11-2|-|TRBJ2-3|TRBD2
TGTGCCAGCACCGCGTTCGGGGGGGCCAGGACAGATACGCAGTATTTT
CASTAFGGARTDTQYF
>TRBV7-2|-|TRBJ2-1|-
TGTGCCAGCAGCTGGACAACGGCGGGGTTCTACAATGAGCAGTTCTTC
CASSWTTAGFYNEQFF
>TRBV19|-|TRBJ2-5|TRBD1
TGTGCCAGTAGCCAAACCGGGACAGGGGTAGAGACCCAGTACTTC
CASSQTGTGVETQYF
>TRBV6-6|-|TRBJ2-7|-
TGTGCCAGCAGTTACGGACTCAGGAGCTCCTACGAGCAGTACTTC
CASSYGLRSSYEQYF
>TRBV2|-|TRBJ2-5|TRBD1
TGTGCCAGCAGTAGGGACAGGGGACCCCAAGAGACCCAGTACTTC
CASSRDRGPQETQYF
>TRBV28|-|TRBJ1-5|TRBD1
TGTGCCAGCAGTTCGACAGGGGGCGGTCTAAGCAATCAGCCCCAGCATTTT
CASSSTGGGLSNQPQHF
>TRBV19|-|TRBJ2-2|TRBD1
TGTGCCAGTAGTGGACAGGGTGGCACCGGGGAGCTGTTTTTT
CASSGQGGTGELFF
>TRBV7-2|-|TRBJ1-2|-
TGTGCCAGCAGCTTAAAACGAGGGAACTCCTATGGCTACACCTTC
CASSLKRGNSYGYTF
>TRBV4-1|-|TRBJ1-4|-
TGCGCCAGCAGCCTGAGGTCCGAATTTAATGAAAAACTGTTTTTT
CASSLRSEFNEKLFF
>TRBV5-6|once|TRBJ2-7|-
TGTGCCAGCAGCCTAAAACAGGTATCCTACGAGCAGTACTTC
CASSLKQVSYEQYF
>TRBV7-2|-|TRBJ1-1|TRBD1
TGTGCCAGCAGCTCCGGACAGGGGTGGCGTACTGAAGCTTTCTTT
CASSSGQGWRTEAFF